The 5 T cell receptor beta chains in this list originate from one sample, sequenced in a study of T cell responses to AZD1222 COVID-19 vaccine. This table comes from immunoSEQ multiplex PCR, and its TCRdb copy is limited to in-frame clones, with some not included. Of about 130,000 clones in the sample, about 90% are singletons; the top ten hold around 5.8%. This sample comprised peripheral blood, obtained on day 0 of AZD1222 vaccination. The receptors here all came from an adult in good health.

V is TRBV19 and J is TRBJ2-1; D call uncertain. Germline CDR1 LNHDA, CDR2 SQIVND (reference sequence). This CDR3 is 11 amino acids long. The V gene lost 3 bases and the J gene lost 8 bases, with 5 bases spanning the gap. Here the CDR3 reads CASSISYEQFF. For the CDR3, the DNA is TGTGCCAGTAGTATTAGCTATGAGCAGTTCTTC.

The chain is built from TRBV7-2 and TRBJ2-5; 8 bases fit TRBD2. CDR1 SGHTA and CDR2 FQGNSA come from the germline V gene. The CDR3 totals 15 residues. With V trimmed by 2 bases and J by 4 bases, 6 bases remained unmatched. CDR3 region: CASSLQAGVRETQYF. The CDR3 region has the DNA TGTGCCAGCAGCTTACAAGCGGGGGTAAGAGAGACCCAGTACTTC.

The chain is built from TRBV19 and TRBJ1-5, with D perhaps TRBD1 (6 bases). Trimming cost V 5 bases and J 4 bases, with 15 bases left between them. The CDR3 totals 15 residues. Per germline, CDR1 LNHDA and CDR2 SQIVND (reference sequence). CDR3 protein: CASSPWGGSNQPQHF. CDR3 nucleotide sequence: TGTGCCAGTAGTCCCTGGGGGGGCTCGAATCAGCCCCAGCATTTT.

The chain has TRBV2 and TRBJ1-2; tentatively, D is TRBD1 (5 bases). V was pared by 4 bases and J by 4 bases, with 13 bases between. CDR3 length: 14 amino acids. Germline CDR1 is SNHLY and CDR2 is FYNNEI. CDR3 bases: TGTGCCAGCAGTGCGGCAGCCGGGGGCTATGGCTACACCTTC. Its translation is CASSAAAGGYGYTF. The entire variable domain, with the rest obtained from reference TRBV2 and TRBJ1-2, is as follows: EPEVTQTPSHQVTQMGQEVILRCVPISNHLYFYWYRQILGQKVEFLVSFYNNEISEKSEIFDDQFSVERPDGSNFTLKIRSTKLEDSAMYFCASSAAAGGYGYTFGSGTRLTVV.

This clone appeared a single time. The chain is built from TRBV11-3 and TRBJ2-1; no clear D gene. With 5 bases removed from V and 6 bases from J, the gap between germline ends came to 11 bases. There are 13 residues in the CDR3. Germline V gene lookup returns CDR1 SGHNT and CDR2 YENEEA. This CDR3 is CASSTRVSNEQFF. The CDR3 bases are TGTGCCAGCAGCACCCGGGTATCCAATGAGCAGTTCTTC.